The 28 T cell receptor beta chains given below trace back to one sample, sequenced in a study of cytomegalovirus exposure and HLA in healthy donors. It was with 60 Vbeta and 13 Jbeta primers that the PCR ran. Here immunoSEQ multiplex PCR was the method, and the copy in TCRdb shows in-frame clones only, minus some. The repertoire has tens of thousands of clones, about 75% of them found once; the top ten carry under 30%. The sample taken for sequencing was PBMCs. Receptors originate from a woman in her 40s in good health and CMV-seropositive.

The chain combines TRBV2 with TRBJ1-5; D not certain. The germline V and J ends were trimmed by 4 bases and 9 bases, with 13 bases remaining between them. CDR3 length: 13 residues. Germline values: CDR1 SNHLY, CDR2 FYNNEI. The CDR3 loop reads CASSGGPEGPQHF. The CDR3 nucleotides are TGTGCCAGCAGTGGAGGGCCTGAAGGGCCCCAGCATTTT.

V and J are TRBV5-1 and TRBJ1-2; 11 bases align to TRBD1. Germline-derived CDR1 and CDR2 are SGHRS and YFSETQ. V lost 0 bases and J lost 7; bases outside the gene matches: 5. The CDR3 extends over 15 amino acids. CDR3 loop: CASSLDGQGARGYTF. The CDR3 DNA is TGCGCCAGCAGCTTGGATGGACAGGGGGCGCGTGGCTACACCTTC.

The chain couples TRBV5-1 to TRBJ2-1; 13 bases are shared with TRBD2. From germline, CDR1 is SGHRS and CDR2 YFSETQ. This CDR3 contains 22 residues. J lost 2 bases, V lost 3 bases, and 20 bases had no gene match. The CDR3 region is CASSSGQRTSGGLTGAYNEQFF. The CDR3 region has the DNA TGCGCCAGCAGCTCGGGACAGAGGACTAGCGGGGGCCTTACAGGGGCCTACAATGAGCAGTTCTTC.

This clone has only a few counts. The chain couples TRBV5-6 to TRBJ2-1; 8 nucleotides align to TRBD2. V trimming: 0 bases; J trimming: 10 bases; junction bases outside the gene matches: 12. The CDR3 is 16 amino acids. In germline, CDR1 is SGHDT, CDR2 YYEEEE. The CDR3 DNA reads as TGTGCCAGCAGCTTGGGGGGCGGGGGGATTAGAGGAGAGCAGTTCTTC. Residues: CASSLGGGGIRGEQFF.

The V gene is TRBV10-3, the J gene TRBJ2-1; D may be TRBD1 (5 bases). In germline, CDR1 is ENHRY, CDR2 SYGVKD. The CDR3 contains 13 residues. V was shortened by 10 bases and J by 0 bases, with 10 bases between the two germline ends. DNA of the CDR3: TGTGCCACCACAGGTAGCTCCTACAATGAGCAGTTCTTC. Protein sequence: CATTGSSYNEQFF.

The sample holds a few counts of this clone. The genes are TRBV9 and TRBJ1-2; D is possibly TRBD1 (6 bases). Per germline, CDR1 SGDLS and CDR2 YYNGEE. This CDR3 is 11 amino acids long. The V end was cut by 6 bases, the J end by 6 bases, with 9 bases between. As DNA, the CDR3 is TGTGCCAGCAATAACAGGGATGGCTACACCTTC. Amino acids: CASNNRDGYTF.

The chain has TRBV30 and TRBJ2-2; a possible D gene is TRBD1 (6 bases). The germline CDR1 and CDR2 sequences are GTSNPN and SVGIG (reference sequence). Between the trimmed V and J ends, which lost 7 bases and 1 base, there was a span of 13 bases. The CDR3 has 14 amino acids. CDR3 amino acids: CASIQGLNTGELFF. For the CDR3, the DNA is TGTGCCTCTATACAGGGATTGAACACCGGGGAGCTGTTTTTT.

The chain is built from TRBV10-3 and TRBJ2-7; 10 bases are shared with TRBD2. The CDR3 loop spans 15 amino acids. The V gene end was trimmed by 6 bases and the J gene end by 6 bases; junction bases not matched to a gene: 11. Germline lookup yields CDR1 ENHRY and CDR2 SYGVKD. The CDR3 here is CAISLIAGGPSEQYF. The CDR3 DNA sequence: TGTGCCATCAGCCTCATAGCGGGGGGCCCCAGCGAGCAGTACTTC.

This chain joins TRBV27 and TRBJ1-6; no clear D. The ends were cut back, 8 bases at V and 10 bases at J, with 18 bases in the middle. The V gene's germline CDR1 is MNHEY and CDR2 SMNVEV (reference sequence). The CDR3 has 14 residues. CDR3: CASSPAGPGSPLHF. CDR3 DNA sequence: TGTGCCAGCTCCCCTGCGGGCCCAGGCTCACCCCTCCACTTT.

The rearrangement uses TRBV30 and TRBJ1-1; D possibly corresponds to TRBD1 (5 bases). Looked up from germline, CDR1 is GTSNPN and CDR2 is SVGIG (reference sequence). The CDR3 loop spans 14 amino acids. V lost 6 bases to trimming and J lost 0 bases, with 14 bases between them. The CDR3 DNA reads as TGTGCCTGTACCAGGGTCCCGATGAACACTGAAGCTTTCTTT. Residues: CACTRVPMNTEAFF. Complete variable domain (other parts from reference TRBV30 and TRBJ1-1): SQTIHQWPATLVQPVGSPLSLECTVEGTSNPNLYWYRQAAGRGLQLLFYSVGIGQISSEVPQNLSASRPQDRQFILSSKKLLLSDSGFYLCACTRVPMNTEAFFGQGTRLTVV.

The chain combines TRBV25-1 with TRBJ2-1, with TRBD2 identical over 7 bases. CDR1 and CDR2 (germline): MGHDK, SYGVNS. After removal of 5 bases from V and 0 bases from J, the junction contained 4 bases not matched to a gene. This CDR3 has 15 amino acids. CDR3: CASSPRTSSYNEQFF. Here the CDR3 DNA reads TGTGCCAGCAGTCCACGGACTAGCTCCTACAATGAGCAGTTCTTC.

The chain joins TRBV10-3 to TRBJ2-3; 10 bases line up with TRBD2. V dropped 2 bases and J dropped 0; count of bases not matched to a gene: 5. CDR3 length equals 17 residues. Germline CDR1 is ENHRY and CDR2 is SYGVKD. The DNA for the CDR3 is TGTGCCATCAGTGAGGGACTAGCGGTGACTAGCACAGATACGCAGTATTTT. Its protein is CAISEGLAVTSTDTQYF.

Note on this clone: In this CDR3 the conserved last residue, phenylalanine or tryptophan, is missing, so a read error is likely. The chain links TRBV25-1 to TRBJ1-1; D unresolved. Germline values: CDR1 MGHDK, CDR2 SYGVNS. Trimming stripped 5 bases from V and 11 bases from J, with 15 bases between. The CDR3 has 12 amino acids. DNA for the CDR3: TGTGCCAGCAGTCCTTCCGACATGAGGGCTTTCCTT. Residues: CASSPSDMRAFL.

The chain uses TRBV4-1 and TRBJ2-7, with 9 bases matching TRBD1. V lost 0 bases and J lost 0; bases outside the gene matches: 6. The CDR3 is 17 residues long. Germline V gene lookup returns CDR1 MGHRA and CDR2 YSYEKL. The CDR3 DNA reads TGCGCCAGCAGCCAAGACCCCGACAGGGGGGGCTCCTACGAGCAGTACTTC. This encodes CASSQDPDRGGSYEQYF.

This CDR3 is CASSLLAGGGNEQFF. CDR3 nucleotide sequence: TGTGCCAGCAGTTTACTAGCGGGGGGAGGCAATGAGCAGTTCTTC. The chain combines TRBV27 with TRBJ2-1; 11 nucleotides agree with TRBD2. The germline gives CDR1 MNHEY, CDR2 SMNVEV (reference sequence). J gave up 6 bases and V 2 bases, and 3 bases lay outside the gene matches. CDR3 length: 15 residues.

The V gene is TRBV6-5, the J gene TRBJ1-1; perhaps TRBD1 as D (5 bases). Between the trimmed V and J ends, which lost 3 bases and 0 bases, there was a span of 11 bases. This CDR3 is 15 amino acids long. Germline V gene sequence: CDR1 MNHEY, CDR2 SVGAGI. CDR3 loop: CASSYTGRMNTEAFF. CDR3 sequence (DNA): TGTGCCAGCAGTTATACAGGAAGGATGAACACTGAAGCTTTCTTT.

The chain links TRBV19 to TRBJ2-1, with 9 nucleotides matching TRBD1. V was pared by 7 bases and J by 6 bases, with 10 bases of the junction left unmatched. CDR1 and CDR2 (germline): LNHDA, SQIVND (reference sequence). There are 15 residues in the CDR3. CDR3 amino acids: CASTKLGTGSNEQFF. Written as DNA, the CDR3 is TGTGCCAGTACTAAACTCGGGACAGGGAGCAATGAGCAGTTCTTC.

This clone has a handful of counts. The chain combines TRBV2 with TRBJ2-7, with D possibly matching TRBD1 (6 bases). This CDR3 has 14 amino acids. V was clipped by 2 bases and J by 3 bases, with 11 bases between them. The germline CDR1 and CDR2 sequences are SNHLY and FYNNEI. The CDR3 nucleotides are TGTGCCAGCAGTGAACAACGACAGGACTACGAGCAGTACTTC. Protein: CASSEQRQDYEQYF. Full variable domain (outside the CDR3, taken from reference TRBV2 and TRBJ2-7): EPEVTQTPSHQVTQMGQEVILRCVPISNHLYFYWYRQILGQKVEFLVSFYNNEISEKSEIFDDQFSVERPDGSNFTLKIRSTKLEDSAMYFCASSEQRQDYEQYFGPGTRLTVT.

The CDR3 nucleotides are TGTGCCAGCAGCGTTAGCGGGGGGTACACAGATACGCAGTATTTT. This encodes CASSVSGGYTDTQYF. The J gene is TRBJ2-3, the V gene TRBV11-2; 10 nucleotides align to TRBD2. Germline CDR1 and CDR2: SGHAT and FQNNGV. V lost 5 bases, J lost 2 bases, and 4 bases stayed unmatched. CDR3 length: 15 residues.

The sample holds a few counts of this clone. The V call is TRBV5-4, the J call TRBJ2-5; 7 bases line up with TRBD2. CDR3 size: 14 residues. V shed 4 bases and J 3 bases; nucleotides not matched to a gene: 6. The germline V gene has CDR1 SGHNT and CDR2 YYREEE (reference sequence). CDR3: CASSMGGSEETQYF. CDR3 nucleotides: TGTGCCAGCAGCATGGGAGGGAGTGAAGAGACCCAGTACTTC.

This clone appeared once. The genes are TRBV11-2 and TRBJ2-6; 10 nucleotides match TRBD1. The V segment lost 1 base and the J segment 0 bases; nucleotides outside the gene matches: 6. Germline CDR1 SGHAT, CDR2 FQNNGV. This CDR3 region has 19 residues. CDR3 nucleotide sequence: TGTGCCAGCAGCTTAGGCCGGGACAGGGGCAACTCTGGGGCCAACGTCCTGACTTTC. Protein: CASSLGRDRGNSGANVLTF.

Note on this clone: Distinct nucleotide sequences in the sample also encode this CDR3. The V gene is TRBV19, the J gene TRBJ1-1; tentative D call: TRBD1 (6 bases). From germline, CDR1 is LNHDA and CDR2 SQIVND (reference sequence). V dropped 3 bases and J dropped 3 bases, with 11 bases sitting between them. The CDR3 spans 14 residues. The CDR3 sequence: CASSIGRGDTEAFF. CDR3 coding DNA: TGTGCCAGTAGTATCGGCAGGGGAGACACTGAAGCTTTCTTT.

The rearrangement uses TRBV4-1 and TRBJ2-1; no firm D call. The germline gives CDR1 MGHRA, CDR2 YSYEKL. CDR3 size: 14 residues. Trimming stripped 1 base from V and 3 bases from J, with 7 bases between. This CDR3 is CASSQGEDYNEQFF. CDR3 DNA sequence: TGCGCCAGCAGCCAAGGTGAGGACTACAATGAGCAGTTCTTC.

The V call is TRBV10-3, the J call TRBJ2-2; no definite D call. Germline loops: CDR1 ENHRY, CDR2 SYGVKD. CDR3 size: 14 residues. V was trimmed by 5 bases and J by 1 base, leaving 8 bases between them. The CDR3 loop is CAISTSVNTGELFF. The CDR3 bases are TGTGCCATCAGTACATCCGTGAACACCGGGGAGCTGTTTTTT.

Here the CDR3 DNA reads TGTGCCAGTAGCCCGCTAGCGGGGGGGCCCCCGGGGAGGTTCCACAATGAGCAGTTCTTC. This encodes CASSPLAGGPPGRFHNEQFF. This chain connects TRBV19 to TRBJ2-1; TRBD2 aligns across 12 bases. The CDR3 totals 20 residues. V lost 6 bases and J lost 5; bases outside the gene matches: 20. Germline loops: CDR1 LNHDA, CDR2 SQIVND (reference sequence). The full variable domain, with the rest looked up from reference TRBV19 and TRBJ2-1, is DGGITQSPKYLFRKEGQNVTLSCEQNLNHDAMYWYRQDPGQGLRLIYYSQIVNDFQKGDIAEGYSVSREKKESFPLTVTSAQKNPTAFYLCASSPLAGGPPGRFHNEQFFGPGTRLTVL.

This chain uses TRBV10-3 with TRBJ2-5, with D perhaps matching TRBD1 (6 bases). The J call could be wrong; TRBJ2-7 is a better fit for the DNA end. Germline V gives CDR1 ENHRY, CDR2 SYGVKD. The length of the CDR3 is 12 residues. Written as DNA, the CDR3 is TGTGCCAACGGACAGAGCTCCTACGAGCAGTACTTC. It is translated as CANGQSSYEQYF.

This clone has just a few counts. The CDR3 loop reads CASSKGQGGGYTF. The CDR3 region has the DNA TGTGCCAGCAGCAAAGGACAGGGGGGTGGCTACACCTTC. V usage is TRBV21-1 and J usage is TRBJ1-2; the table's D call, TRBD1, was not checked against the DNA. TRBV21-1 is classified as a pseudogene. The CDR3 spans 13 residues.

The CDR3 here is CASSYTDRGAYEQYF. CDR3 nucleotides: TGCGCCAGCAGCTATACGGACAGGGGAGCCTACGAGCAGTACTTC. The chain carries TRBV5-1 and TRBJ2-7; 9 bases are a match to TRBD1. V lost 3 bases to trimming and J lost 2 bases; unmatched junction nucleotides: 6. This CDR3 has 15 amino acids. Germline V gene data show CDR1 as SGHRS and CDR2 as YFSETQ.